The 15 T cell receptor beta chains in this list originate from one sample, sequenced in a study of blood T cell repertoires in COVID-19. Produced via immunoSEQ multiplex PCR; TCRdb's table is partial and in-frame only. The data hold around 40,000 clones, with more than 75% observed a single time. The sequenced sample consisted of peripheral blood. These receptors were taken from a human donor in a cohort sampled during active COVID-19.

This rearrangement joins TRBV11-1 to TRBJ2-7, with a tentative D call TRBD2 (5 bases). The CDR3 is made up of 11 amino acids. V was pared by 4 bases and J by 6 bases, with 7 bases between. Germline V gives CDR1 SGHAT, CDR2 FQDESV (reference sequence). The CDR3 coding sequence is TGTGCCAGCAGCTCGGACTTCGAGCAGTACTTC. The encoded protein is CASSSDFEQYF.

The chain is built from TRBV7-9 and TRBJ1-1, with D possibly matching TRBD1 (6 bases). This CDR3 spans 15 amino acids. Trimming removed 4 bases from V and 4 bases from J, with 16 bases in between. Germline V gene lookup returns CDR1 SEHNR and CDR2 FQNEAQ (reference sequence). The CDR3 coding sequence is TGTGCCAGCAGCTCCCCCCAGGGAGGGGGCACTGAAGCTTTCTTT. Its translation: CASSSPQGGGTEAFF.

This clone was seen just once. The rearrangement links TRBV18 to TRBJ1-4, with D possibly matching TRBD1 (6 bases). The CDR3 has 15 residues. The V gene lost 3 bases and the J gene lost 1 base, with 9 bases spanning the gap. CDR1 is KGHSH and CDR2 is LQKENI in the germline V gene. Here the CDR3 reads CASSPQGRTNEKLFF. As DNA, the CDR3 is TGTGCCAGCTCACCCCAGGGGAGAACTAATGAAAAACTGTTTTTT.

The V gene is TRBV29-1, the J gene TRBJ1-3; D possibly corresponds to TRBD1 (6 bases). This CDR3 contains 14 residues. Between the trimmed V and J ends, which lost 7 bases and 9 bases, there was a span of 22 bases. Germline assignment: CDR1 SQVTM and CDR2 ANQGSEA. CDR3 sequence (DNA): TGCAGCGCCGCACAGGGAAACCCGTCAGGCACCATATATTTT. Translated, it gives CSAAQGNPSGTIYF.

Concerning this clone itself: A read error is likely, as this CDR3 ends without the conserved phenylalanine or tryptophan. The DNA is omitted, as the CDR3 cannot be located on it reliably, and the CDR3 follows TCRdb's listing. The gene calls are TRBV24-1 and TRBJ1-5; the table's D call TRBD1 went unverified against the DNA. The CDR3 totals 13 residues, both ends included. Per the germline V gene, CDR1 is KGHDR and CDR2 is SFDVKD. Here the CDR3 reads CATSAPLGAGAPL.

Here the CDR3 reads CASSALAGGYNEQFF. CDR3 DNA sequence: TGCGCCAGCAGCGCTCTAGCGGGGGGGTACAATGAGCAGTTCTTC. The V call is TRBV5-1, the J call TRBJ2-1; the match to TRBD2 covers 12 bases. CDR3 length: 15 amino acids. Trimming removed 4 bases from V and 4 bases from J; junction bases left unmatched: 3. Germline CDR1 SGHRS, CDR2 YFSETQ.

The V and J genes are TRBV7-9 and TRBJ1-1, with no clear D. The V gene's germline CDR1 is SEHNR and CDR2 FQNEAQ (reference sequence). This CDR3 spans 12 amino acids. The V end lost 2 bases, the J end lost 6 bases, and 7 bases lay between the germline ends. For the CDR3, the DNA is TGTGCCAGCAGCTTACCGGGAGCTGAAGCTTTCTTT. This encodes CASSLPGAEAFF.

The chain combines TRBV6-6 with TRBJ2-5; 8 nucleotides match TRBD2. Germline V gives CDR1 MNHNY, CDR2 SVGAGI (reference sequence). V was pared by 5 bases and J by 5 bases, with 16 bases of the junction left unmatched. This CDR3 has 17 amino acids. CDR3 amino acids: CASSLLSAAGGRETQYF. As DNA, the CDR3 is TGTGCCAGCAGTCTCCTCTCCGCCGCGGGGGGACGGGAGACCCAGTACTTC.

The rearrangement uses TRBV18 and TRBJ2-2, with a possible D match to TRBD2 (5 bases). The germline V gene encodes CDR1 KGHSH and CDR2 LQKENI. The CDR3 contains 14 residues. Deletions cut 3 bases from V and 1 base from J, with 6 bases between. The CDR3 loop is CASSPDLNTGELFF. The CDR3 DNA sequence: TGTGCCAGCTCACCGGACTTGAACACCGGGGAGCTGTTTTTT.

The rearrangement links TRBV5-1 to TRBJ2-3, with D unresolved. CDR3 length: 13 residues. The V gene's germline CDR1 is SGHRS and CDR2 YFSETQ. With 3 bases removed from V and 3 bases from J, the gap between germline ends came to 8 bases. The DNA of the CDR3 is TGCGCCAGCAGCTCCGGGTCAACAGATACGCAGTATTTT. Translated, it gives CASSSGSTDTQYF. The whole variable domain, filled in from reference TRBV5-1 and TRBJ2-3, reads KAGVTQTPRYLIKTRGQQVTLSCSPISGHRSVSWYQQTPGQGLQFLFEYFSETQRNKGNFPGRFSGRQFSNSRSEMNVSTLELGDSALYLCASSSGSTDTQYFGPGTRLTVL.

The chain carries TRBV7-3 and TRBJ2-5, with a tentative D call TRBD2 (6 bases). Germline V gene lookup returns CDR1 SGHTA and CDR2 FQGTGA. The CDR3 is 16 residues long. Trimming cost V 5 bases and J 5 bases, with 21 bases left between them. Here the CDR3 reads CASSPQRAGQMETQYF. The CDR3 DNA is TGTGCCAGCAGCCCTCAGAGGGCGGGGCAAATGGAGACCCAGTACTTC.

This clone has a single count. This sequence joins TRBV6-6 and TRBJ2-7; TRBD1 agrees at 10 bases. The CDR3 extends over 15 amino acids. CDR1 and CDR2 from the germline V gene are MNHNY and SVGAGI (reference sequence). The J segment lost 2 bases and the V segment lost 2 bases, leaving 3 bases of the junction unmatched. The CDR3 bases are TGTGCCAGCAGTTACCCCGGGACAGGGGCCTACGAGCAGTACTTC. As protein: CASSYPGTGAYEQYF.

This chain uses TRBV27 with TRBJ1-5, with D maybe TRBD1 (5 bases). Germline V gene lookup returns CDR1 MNHEY and CDR2 SMNVEV (reference sequence). V was trimmed by 1 base and J by 6 bases, leaving 16 bases between them. This CDR3 spans 16 amino acids. CDR3 nucleotide sequence: TGTGCCAGCAGTTTATTAGGGGATTCGGTAGGTCAGCCCCAGCATTTT. Protein: CASSLLGDSVGQPQHF.

V usage is TRBV5-1 and J usage is TRBJ2-2; 8 bases align to TRBD1. Germline-derived CDR1 and CDR2 are SGHRS and YFSETQ. The junction had 8 bases not matched to a gene; V was cut back by 2 bases and J by 5 bases. The CDR3 loop spans 16 amino acids. The CDR3 spells CASSFQGQGVTGELFF. CDR3 nucleotides: TGCGCCAGCAGCTTTCAAGGACAGGGAGTAACCGGGGAGCTGTTTTTT. The entire variable domain, with the rest obtained from reference TRBV5-1 and TRBJ2-2, is as follows: KAGVTQTPRYLIKTRGQQVTLSCSPISGHRSVSWYQQTPGQGLQFLFEYFSETQRNKGNFPGRFSGRQFSNSRSEMNVSTLELGDSALYLCASSFQGQGVTGELFFGEGSRLTVL.

The V and J genes are TRBV18 and TRBJ1-1; D possibly corresponds to TRBD1 (5 bases). The germline CDR1 and CDR2 sequences are KGHSH and LQKENI. V was pared by 4 bases and J by 8 bases, with 11 bases between. There are 12 residues in the CDR3. This chain's CDR3 is CASSRGAGEAFF. The CDR3 region has the DNA TGTGCCAGCTCACGAGGGGCGGGGGAAGCTTTCTTT.